These T cell receptor beta chains were read from a single sample in a study of T-cell memory formation after mild COVID-19. TCRdb re-called the 5' RACE reads through MiXCR, storing one row per CDR3 protein. The sample includes about 180,000 distinct CDR3 sequences, approximately 16% of them seen just once. Sequenced material: PBMCs or a T cell subset sorted from them (not recorded which). The source is an adult woman who had mild COVID-19 (a few samples of this study predate the infection). Cell type and time point are not known. CDR3s include the opening cysteine and the closing phenylalanine or tryptophan. D genes are given only for firm matches. Clone size is given for some rows only: seen once, a few or many times, or a class if the clone is expanded.

d_call: -; v_call: TRBV7-9; clone_size: -; j_call: TRBJ2-3; cdr3_nt: TGTGCCAGCAGGTCCTCCCCGGGTACGCAGTATTTT; cdr3_aa: CASRSSPGTQYF
d_call: -; v_call: TRBV19; clone_size: -; j_call: TRBJ2-2; cdr3_nt: TGTGCCAGTAGTATTCTCCGAACTACGCCCGGGGAGCTGTTTTTT; cdr3_aa: CASSILRTTPGELFF
d_call: TRBD1; v_call: TRBV6-1; clone_size: -; j_call: TRBJ2-3; cdr3_nt: TGTGCCAGCAGTTATACAGGGGGACATTCAGATACGCAGTATTTT; cdr3_aa: CASSYTGGHSDTQYF
d_call: -; v_call: TRBV12-3/TRBV12-4; clone_size: many; j_call: TRBJ2-7; cdr3_nt: TGTGCCAGCCTACTAGGAAGCCACTTCAGCGAGCAGTACTTC; cdr3_aa: CASLLGSHFSEQYF
d_call: TRBD1; v_call: TRBV5-5; clone_size: few; j_call: TRBJ1-1; cdr3_nt: TGTGCCAGCAGCTTGGTATCGGCAGGGGGAATCTTCCCTGAAGCTTTCTTT; cdr3_aa: CASSLVSAGGIFPEAFF
d_call: -; v_call: TRBV28; clone_size: -; j_call: TRBJ2-2; cdr3_nt: TGTGCCAGCAGGCGGCGGCACATAAACACCGGGGAGCTGTTTTTT; cdr3_aa: CASRRRHINTGELFF
d_call: -; v_call: TRBV7-2; clone_size: -; j_call: TRBJ2-2; cdr3_nt: TGTGCCAGCAGCTTAGACGGGAACACCGGGGAGCTGTTTTTT; cdr3_aa: CASSLDGNTGELFF
d_call: TRBD2; v_call: TRBV20-1; clone_size: -; j_call: TRBJ2-3; cdr3_nt: TGCAGTGCCGTAGCGGGTAGCACAGATACGCAGTATTTT; cdr3_aa: CSAVAGSTDTQYF
d_call: -; v_call: TRBV30; clone_size: few; j_call: TRBJ2-1; cdr3_nt: TGTGCCGGGGAGAGCTCCTACAATGAGCAGTTCTTC; cdr3_aa: CAGESSYNEQFF
d_call: TRBD2; v_call: TRBV7-3; clone_size: -; j_call: TRBJ2-5; cdr3_nt: TGTGCCAGCAGCTTACGACGGGAGGGCCAAGAGACCCAGTACTTC; cdr3_aa: CASSLRREGQETQYF
d_call: -; v_call: TRBV20-1; clone_size: -; j_call: TRBJ2-5; cdr3_nt: TGCAGTGCTAGTTGGAGGGGCTGGGGGACCCAGTACTTC; cdr3_aa: CSASWRGWGTQYF
d_call: -; v_call: TRBV30; clone_size: -; j_call: TRBJ1-3; cdr3_nt: TGTGCCTGGAGTGTAGCTGGAGGGGGGGCCTCTGGAAACACCATATATTTT; cdr3_aa: CAWSVAGGGASGNTIYF
d_call: TRBD2; v_call: TRBV5-1; clone_size: -; j_call: TRBJ2-5; cdr3_nt: TGCGCCAGCAGTTTCGGACTAGCGGGAGTGTACCAAGAGACCCAGTACTTC; cdr3_aa: CASSFGLAGVYQETQYF
d_call: -; v_call: TRBV18; clone_size: -; j_call: TRBJ2-5; cdr3_nt: TGTGCCAGCTCACCACTCCGGGACGGCTCGAACCAAATGTACTTC; cdr3_aa: CASSPLRDGSNQMYF
d_call: -; v_call: TRBV18; clone_size: -; j_call: TRBJ1-4; cdr3_nt: TGTGCCAGCTCTCACCAGGCAACTAATGAAAAACTGTTTTTT; cdr3_aa: CASSHQATNEKLFF
d_call: TRBD1; v_call: TRBV5-1; clone_size: -; j_call: TRBJ1-2; cdr3_nt: TGCGCCAGCAGCGCTGTACAGGGGGCTGTAGATGGCTACACCTTC; cdr3_aa: CASSAVQGAVDGYTF
d_call: -; v_call: TRBV10-3; clone_size: many; j_call: TRBJ1-2; cdr3_nt: TGTGCCATCAGTGAAACCTATGGCTACACCTTC; cdr3_aa: CAISETYGYTF
d_call: TRBD2; v_call: TRBV5-6; clone_size: -; j_call: TRBJ2-3; cdr3_nt: TGTGCCAGCGGAGCTAGCGGGCCCTATCCCACGCAGTATTTT; cdr3_aa: CASGASGPYPTQYF
d_call: TRBD2; v_call: TRBV5-1; clone_size: many; j_call: TRBJ2-5; cdr3_nt: TGCGCCAGCAGCACTGGGGGGGGAGAGACCCAGTACTTC; cdr3_aa: CASSTGGGETQYF
d_call: TRBD1; v_call: TRBV10-3; clone_size: few; j_call: TRBJ2-3; cdr3_nt: TGTGCCATCGGGACAAACAGGGGGGGCACAGATACGCAGTATTTT; cdr3_aa: CAIGTNRGGTDTQYF
d_call: -; v_call: TRBV5-1; clone_size: -; j_call: TRBJ2-3; cdr3_nt: TGCGCCAGCAGATGGGACTTCAGCACAGATACGCAGTATTTT; cdr3_aa: CASRWDFSTDTQYF
d_call: TRBD1; v_call: TRBV12-3/TRBV12-4; clone_size: -; j_call: TRBJ2-2; cdr3_nt: TGTGCCAGCTTTTATCCTGGACAGGGGAACACCGGGGAGCTGTTTTTT; cdr3_aa: CASFYPGQGNTGELFF
d_call: -; v_call: TRBV5-1; clone_size: many; j_call: TRBJ2-5; cdr3_nt: TGCGCCAGCAGCTTGGACAGTACGAGAGCCCAGTACTTC; cdr3_aa: CASSLDSTRAQYF
d_call: -; v_call: TRBV15; clone_size: many; j_call: TRBJ2-7; cdr3_nt: TGTGCCACCAGCAGACGAGTAACAGGGAGTGAGCAGTACTTC; cdr3_aa: CATSRRVTGSEQYF
d_call: -; v_call: TRBV12-3/TRBV12-4; clone_size: -; j_call: TRBJ1-3; cdr3_nt: TGTGCCAGCAGTTTATATCTTCTCAGCTCTGGAAACACCATATATTTT; cdr3_aa: CASSLYLLSSGNTIYF
d_call: -; v_call: TRBV5-5; clone_size: -; j_call: TRBJ2-1; cdr3_nt: TGTGCCAGCAGCCCACAATACAATGAGCAGTTCTTC; cdr3_aa: CASSPQYNEQFF
d_call: -; v_call: TRBV7-3; clone_size: few; j_call: TRBJ2-2; cdr3_nt: TGTGCCAGCAGCTCGCAACAGGGACCCGCCGGGGAGCTGTTTTTT; cdr3_aa: CASSSQQGPAGELFF
d_call: TRBD2; v_call: TRBV5-1; clone_size: few; j_call: TRBJ2-1; cdr3_nt: TGCGCCAGCAGCCGGGTAGCGGGAGTAGATGAGCAGTTCTTC; cdr3_aa: CASSRVAGVDEQFF
d_call: TRBD2; v_call: TRBV29-1; clone_size: few; j_call: TRBJ2-5; cdr3_nt: TGCAGCGTCGAAGCGGGAGGGCCGAAGGTTCGGGAGACCCAGTACTTC; cdr3_aa: CSVEAGGPKVRETQYF
d_call: -; v_call: TRBV7-3; clone_size: few; j_call: TRBJ1-1; cdr3_nt: TGTGCCAGCAGCTCGACCTCAGGGGTGATGGACACTGAAGCTTTCTTT; cdr3_aa: CASSSTSGVMDTEAFF
d_call: TRBD1; v_call: TRBV20-1; clone_size: many; j_call: TRBJ1-5; cdr3_nt: TGCAGTGCTAGAACCATAGGGACAGGATACAATCAGCCCCAGCATTTT; cdr3_aa: CSARTIGTGYNQPQHF
d_call: -; v_call: TRBV5-1; clone_size: -; j_call: TRBJ2-7; cdr3_nt: TGCGCCAGCAGCTCCACTAGGGGAATAGACGAGCAGTACTTC; cdr3_aa: CASSSTRGIDEQYF
d_call: -; v_call: TRBV11-2; clone_size: many; j_call: TRBJ2-3; cdr3_nt: TGTGCCAGCACCCTAAGCACAGATACGCAGTATTTT; cdr3_aa: CASTLSTDTQYF
d_call: -; v_call: TRBV5-1; clone_size: few; j_call: TRBJ2-5; cdr3_nt: TGCGCCAGCGGCTGGACTGTCCAAGAGACCCAGTACTTC; cdr3_aa: CASGWTVQETQYF
d_call: TRBD1; v_call: TRBV11-3; clone_size: -; j_call: TRBJ2-1; cdr3_nt: TGTGCCAGCAGCCTACGGGGGACAGGGGGCAATGAGCAGTTCTTC; cdr3_aa: CASSLRGTGGNEQFF
d_call: -; v_call: TRBV7-3; clone_size: -; j_call: TRBJ1-6; cdr3_nt: TGTGCCAGCAGCTTGCAGGGGCGGGACTCACCCCTCCACTTT; cdr3_aa: CASSLQGRDSPLHF
d_call: -; v_call: TRBV5-6; clone_size: -; j_call: TRBJ1-5; cdr3_nt: TGTGCCAGCAGCTTGGGGAGGATTCAGCCCCAGCATTTT; cdr3_aa: CASSLGRIQPQHF
d_call: -; v_call: TRBV7-9; clone_size: -; j_call: TRBJ2-1; cdr3_nt: TGTGGGGCCGGGCGGTTATACAATGAGCAGTTCTTC; cdr3_aa: CGAGRLYNEQFF
d_call: TRBD1; v_call: TRBV7-2; clone_size: -; j_call: TRBJ1-2; cdr3_nt: TGTGCCAGCACCCCCGGGACAGGGCCCTATGGCTACACCTTC; cdr3_aa: CASTPGTGPYGYTF
d_call: TRBD2; v_call: TRBV12-3/TRBV12-4; clone_size: few; j_call: TRBJ2-1; cdr3_nt: TGTGCCAGCAGTTTAGGGACTAGTAAAGATGAGCAGTTCTTC; cdr3_aa: CASSLGTSKDEQFF
d_call: -; v_call: TRBV5-1; clone_size: -; j_call: TRBJ2-3; cdr3_nt: TGCGCCAGCAGCCAGATACAGGGTCAAGATACGCAGTATTTT; cdr3_aa: CASSQIQGQDTQYF
d_call: -; v_call: TRBV24-1; clone_size: few; j_call: TRBJ1-2; cdr3_nt: TGTGCCACCTGCAAACATGACTTGCACTATGGCTACACCTTC; cdr3_aa: CATCKHDLHYGYTF
d_call: -; v_call: TRBV5-1; clone_size: -; j_call: TRBJ2-2; cdr3_nt: TGCGCCAGCAGCTTGGGGTCCACGAACACCGGGGAGCTGTTTTTT; cdr3_aa: CASSLGSTNTGELFF
d_call: -; v_call: TRBV5-5; clone_size: -; j_call: TRBJ1-3; cdr3_nt: TGTGCCAGCAGCTTGGAGCCCGGGTCCTACGACGCTGGAAACACCATATATTTT; cdr3_aa: CASSLEPGSYDAGNTIYF
d_call: -; v_call: TRBV30; clone_size: few; j_call: TRBJ2-2; cdr3_nt: TGTGCCTGGAGTCGGGACATTAGTACCGGGGAGCTGTTTTTT; cdr3_aa: CAWSRDISTGELFF
d_call: TRBD2; v_call: TRBV20-1; clone_size: -; j_call: TRBJ2-7; cdr3_nt: TGCAGTGCTGGGGGTAGCGGGGCCTATTCCTACGAGCAGTACTTC; cdr3_aa: CSAGGSGAYSYEQYF
d_call: -; v_call: TRBV20-1; clone_size: -; j_call: TRBJ1-1; cdr3_nt: TGCAGTGCTAAGCCGGGACACGAAAGGGGGACTGAAGCTTTCTTT; cdr3_aa: CSAKPGHERGTEAFF
d_call: -; v_call: TRBV9; clone_size: -; j_call: TRBJ2-7; cdr3_nt: TGTGCCAGCAGCGCGGACAGCCAGGACTACGAGCAGTACTTC; cdr3_aa: CASSADSQDYEQYF
d_call: TRBD1; v_call: TRBV5-1; clone_size: few; j_call: TRBJ2-7; cdr3_nt: TGCGCCAGTTCTATAACTTCGGGACAGAGCTCCTACGAGCAGTACTTC; cdr3_aa: CASSITSGQSSYEQYF
d_call: TRBD1; v_call: TRBV4-1; clone_size: -; j_call: TRBJ1-2; cdr3_nt: TGCGCCAGCAGCCTTACAGGGGGAAGTTTTCGATATGGCTACACCTTC; cdr3_aa: CASSLTGGSFRYGYTF
d_call: -; v_call: TRBV10-3; clone_size: few; j_call: TRBJ2-1; cdr3_nt: TGTGCCATCAGTGTTGAGGGCCCCTACAATGAGCAGTTCTTC; cdr3_aa: CAISVEGPYNEQFF
d_call: -; v_call: TRBV18; clone_size: few; j_call: TRBJ1-2; cdr3_nt: TGTGCCAGCTCACCAGGAACAGGGATCCATGGCTACACCTTC; cdr3_aa: CASSPGTGIHGYTF
d_call: -; v_call: TRBV9; clone_size: -; j_call: TRBJ2-5; cdr3_nt: TGTGCCAGCAGCGTTGAGGGGGTGTATGAGACCCAGTACTTC; cdr3_aa: CASSVEGVYETQYF
d_call: TRBD2; v_call: TRBV6-5; clone_size: -; j_call: TRBJ2-2; cdr3_nt: TGTGCCAGCAGTTACTCCTTAGCGGGGGGCAACGGGGAGCTGTTTTTT; cdr3_aa: CASSYSLAGGNGELFF
d_call: TRBD1; v_call: TRBV12-3/TRBV12-4; clone_size: few; j_call: TRBJ2-5; cdr3_nt: TGTGCCAGCAGCCCCGGGACAGGGGGACACCAAGAGACCCAGTACTTC; cdr3_aa: CASSPGTGGHQETQYF
d_call: -; v_call: TRBV7-2; clone_size: -; j_call: TRBJ2-6; cdr3_nt: TGTGCCAGCAGCTTCGGCGGCGTATCGTCTGGGGCCAACGTCCTGACTTTC; cdr3_aa: CASSFGGVSSGANVLTF
d_call: TRBD1; v_call: TRBV15; clone_size: -; j_call: TRBJ2-1; cdr3_nt: TGTGCCACCAGCCCCCGGACAGGGGGAGAGCAGTTCTTC; cdr3_aa: CATSPRTGGEQFF